This T cell receptor beta chain was documented in a study of T cell responses to AZD1222 COVID-19 vaccine. Overall study findings and caveats: The donor cohort was predominantly white British with a female majority, and clonal diversity may have been underestimated.

CDR1 and CDR2 from the germline V gene are LNHDA and SQIVND (reference sequence). The CDR3 extends over 16 amino acids. V shed 1 base, J shed 3 bases, and the junction held 4 bases outside the gene matches. Some second doses came at about 4 weeks and others at about 12 weeks; these were pooled. Here immunoSEQ multiplex PCR was the method, and the copy in TCRdb shows in-frame clones only, minus some. The repertoire holds roughly 140,000 clones, 92% seen once, with approximately 3.3% in the top ten. In regard to this clone: Its specificity is not known.

The genes are TRBV19 and TRBJ1-4; TRBD1 aligns across 8 bases. The TCR originated in an adult who received the AZD1222 COVID-19 vaccine. Sequencing was performed on peripheral blood, taken 28 days after the second AZD1222 dose. CDR3 amino acids: CASSIGRTGSNEKLFF. CDR3 bases: TGTGCCAGTAGTATAGGCCGGACAGGGTCTAATGAAAAACTGTTTTTT.